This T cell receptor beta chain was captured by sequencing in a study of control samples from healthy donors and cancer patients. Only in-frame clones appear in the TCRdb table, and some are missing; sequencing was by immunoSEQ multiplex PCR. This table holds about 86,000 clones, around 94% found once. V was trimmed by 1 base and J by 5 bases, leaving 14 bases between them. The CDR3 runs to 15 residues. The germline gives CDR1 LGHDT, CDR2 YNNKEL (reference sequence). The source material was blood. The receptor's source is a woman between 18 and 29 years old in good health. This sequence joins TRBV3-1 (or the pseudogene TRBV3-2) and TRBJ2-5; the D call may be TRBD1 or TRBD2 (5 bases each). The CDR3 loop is CASSQVLRDGETQYF. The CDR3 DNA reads TGTGCCAGCAGCCAAGTTCTGAGGGACGGCGAGACCCAGTACTTC.